The sequence of this TCR beta chain was determined in a study of graft-versus-host responses after intestinal transplantation. Study overall: Recipients were all induced with anti-thymocyte globulin, then given tacrolimus and steroids for around three years. Study-level points and caveats: Early post-transplant falls in HvG clones accompanied the peak levels of circulating GvH clones.

Germline lookup yields CDR1 PRHDT and CDR2 FYEKMQ (reference sequence). The CDR3 runs 15 residues. Between the trimmed V and J ends, which lost 2 bases and 9 bases, there was a span of 17 bases. The repertoire was sequenced with immunoSEQ multiplex PCR; TCRdb's copy has only in-frame clones and lacks some. The sample consists of about 73,000 clones, 90% of them appearing once. With regard to this clone: What it binds is not known.

The TCR was taken from a human donor who was the organ donor for an intestinal transplant. The sample in question was unstimulated CD8+ T cells sorted from spleen or lymph node cells, obtained before transplant. The gene calls are TRBV13 and TRBJ2-1, with D possibly being TRBD2 (6 bases). CDR3 nucleotide sequence: TGTGCCAGCAGCTTATTCAGGGCTAGCGCCGGTGAGCAGTTCTTC. Protein: CASSLFRASAGEQFF.